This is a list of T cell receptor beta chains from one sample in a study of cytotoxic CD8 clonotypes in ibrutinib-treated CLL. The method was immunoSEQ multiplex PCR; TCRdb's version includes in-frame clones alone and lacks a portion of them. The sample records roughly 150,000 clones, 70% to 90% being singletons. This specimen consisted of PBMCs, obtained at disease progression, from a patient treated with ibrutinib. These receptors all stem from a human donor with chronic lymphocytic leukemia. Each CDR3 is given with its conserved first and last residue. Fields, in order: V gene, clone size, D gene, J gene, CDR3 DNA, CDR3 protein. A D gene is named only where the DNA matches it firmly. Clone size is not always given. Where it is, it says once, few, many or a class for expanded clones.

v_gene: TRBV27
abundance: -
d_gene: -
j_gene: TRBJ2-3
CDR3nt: TGTGCCAGCAGCCCGGGGCCCACAGATACGCAGTATTTT
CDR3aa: CASSPGPTDTQYF

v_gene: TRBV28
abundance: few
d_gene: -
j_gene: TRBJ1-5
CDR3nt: TGTGCCAGCAGGAGGAAATATAGCAATCAGCCCCAGCATTTT
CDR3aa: CASRRKYSNQPQHF

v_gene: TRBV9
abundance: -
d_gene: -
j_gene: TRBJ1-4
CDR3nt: TGTGCCAGCAGCTCTTATTCGGACGGAACTAATGAAAAACTGTTTTTT
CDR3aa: CASSSYSDGTNEKLFF

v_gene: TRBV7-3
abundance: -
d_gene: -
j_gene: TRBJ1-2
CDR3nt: TGTGCCAGCAGCTTAGGGGGAAGTTACTATTATGGCTACACCTTC
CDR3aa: CASSLGGSYYYGYTF

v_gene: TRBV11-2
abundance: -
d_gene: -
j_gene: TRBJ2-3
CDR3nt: TGTGCCAGCAGCTTAGCCCCTGAAGGCCAGGCGCAGTATTTT
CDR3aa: CASSLAPEGQAQYF

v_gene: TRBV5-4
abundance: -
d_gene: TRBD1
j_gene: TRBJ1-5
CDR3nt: TGTGCCAGCAGCTTGGCCGGGACAGGGCTAGCCCAGCCCCAGCATTTT
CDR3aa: CASSLAGTGLAQPQHF

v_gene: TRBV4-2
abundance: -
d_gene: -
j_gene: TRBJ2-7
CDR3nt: TGTGCCAGCAGCCAAGATCCCGGGACCAGCTACGAGCAGTACTTC
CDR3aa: CASSQDPGTSYEQYF

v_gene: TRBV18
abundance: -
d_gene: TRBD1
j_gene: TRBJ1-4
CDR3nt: TGTGCCAGCTCACCAGGGACAGGGGAGAATGAAAAACTGTTTTTT
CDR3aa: CASSPGTGENEKLFF

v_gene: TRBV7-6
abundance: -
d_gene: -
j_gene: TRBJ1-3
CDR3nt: TGTGCCAGCAGCTTAGTCGGGAACACCATATATTTT
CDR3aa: CASSLVGNTIYF

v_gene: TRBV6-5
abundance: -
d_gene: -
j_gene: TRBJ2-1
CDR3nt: TGTGCCAGCAGTACCGCATACAATGAGCAGTTCTTC
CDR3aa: CASSTAYNEQFF

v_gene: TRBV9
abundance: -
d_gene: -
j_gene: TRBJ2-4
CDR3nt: TGTGCCAGCAGTGTGGGGCTAGCCAAAAACATTCAGTACTTC
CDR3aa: CASSVGLAKNIQYF

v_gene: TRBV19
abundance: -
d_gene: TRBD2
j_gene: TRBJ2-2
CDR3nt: TGTGCCAGTACTTTTGCGGGGGTCACCGGGGAGCTGTTTTTT
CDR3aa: CASTFAGVTGELFF

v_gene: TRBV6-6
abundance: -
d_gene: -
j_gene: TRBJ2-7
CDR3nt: TGTGCCAGCAGTTACTCGACGTACGAGCAGTACTTC
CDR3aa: CASSYSTYEQYF

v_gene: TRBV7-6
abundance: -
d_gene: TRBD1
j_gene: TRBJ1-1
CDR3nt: TGTGCCAGCAGCTCAAATTTTGGACAGGGCAACACTGAAGCTTTCTTT
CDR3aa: CASSSNFGQGNTEAFF

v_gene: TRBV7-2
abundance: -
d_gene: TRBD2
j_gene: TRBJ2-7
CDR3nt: TGTGCCAGCAGCTTATTATTGTTAGCGGGAGGAACTTCCTACGAGCAGTACTTC
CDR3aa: CASSLLLLAGGTSYEQYF

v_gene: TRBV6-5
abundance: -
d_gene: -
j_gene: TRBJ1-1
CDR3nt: TGTGCCAGCCGCTTCCGACGGGGTTCGGGAACTGAAGCTTTCTTT
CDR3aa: CASRFRRGSGTEAFF

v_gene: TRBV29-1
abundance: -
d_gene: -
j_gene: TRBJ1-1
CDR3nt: TGCAGCTCACAATTAGGAAACACTGAAGCTTTCTTT
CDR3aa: CSSQLGNTEAFF

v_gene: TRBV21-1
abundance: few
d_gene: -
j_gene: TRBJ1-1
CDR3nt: TGTGCCAGCAGCTCCCCTGACAGGGACGGATTTGAAGCTTTCTTT
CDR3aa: CASSSPDRDGFEAFF

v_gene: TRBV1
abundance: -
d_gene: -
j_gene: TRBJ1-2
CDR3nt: TGCACCAGCAGCCTGATAGGGTTCGAGGACTATGGCTACACCTTC
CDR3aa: CTSSLIGFEDYGYTF

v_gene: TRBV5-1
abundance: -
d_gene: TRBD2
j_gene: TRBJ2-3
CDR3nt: TGCGCCAGCAGCTTGTTCTCCGGGAGGCGGACAGATACGCAGTATTTT
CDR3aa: CASSLFSGRRTDTQYF

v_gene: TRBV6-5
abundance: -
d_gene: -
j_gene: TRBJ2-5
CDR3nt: TGTGCCAGCAGTTCCCTGAAGGGTGGAGAGACCCAGTACTTC
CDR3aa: CASSSLKGGETQYF

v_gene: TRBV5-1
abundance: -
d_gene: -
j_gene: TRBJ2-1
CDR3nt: TGCGCCAGCAGCTTGTCCAGGGGGGACAATGAGCAGTTCTTC
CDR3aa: CASSLSRGDNEQFF

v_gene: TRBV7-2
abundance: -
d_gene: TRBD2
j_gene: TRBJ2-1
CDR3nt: TGTGCCAGCAGCTTAGGCGCGTGGGAGGGCCGATCGAATGAGCAGTTCTTC
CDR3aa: CASSLGAWEGRSNEQFF

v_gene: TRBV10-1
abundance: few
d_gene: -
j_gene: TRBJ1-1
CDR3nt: TGCGCCAGCAGTGAGTCTCAGGGTTACACTGAAGCTTTCTTT
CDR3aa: CASSESQGYTEAFF

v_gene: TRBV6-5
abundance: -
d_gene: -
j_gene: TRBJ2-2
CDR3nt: TGTGCCAGCAGCCAAGTAGGGGATCCCGGGGAGCTGTTTTTT
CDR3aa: CASSQVGDPGELFF

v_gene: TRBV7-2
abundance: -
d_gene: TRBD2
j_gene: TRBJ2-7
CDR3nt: TGTGCCAGCAGAGGAGGACTAGCGGATTTCTACGAGCAGTACTTC
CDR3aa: CASRGGLADFYEQYF

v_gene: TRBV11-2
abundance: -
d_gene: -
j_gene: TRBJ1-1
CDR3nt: TGTGCCAGCAGCTTATGGGGGGGAAGCGCGTACACTGAAGCTTTCTTT
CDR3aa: CASSLWGGSAYTEAFF

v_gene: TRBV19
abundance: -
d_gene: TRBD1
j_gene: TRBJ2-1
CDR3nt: TGTGCCAGTAAGGACAGGGGAGACAATGAGCAGTTCTTC
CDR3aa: CASKDRGDNEQFF

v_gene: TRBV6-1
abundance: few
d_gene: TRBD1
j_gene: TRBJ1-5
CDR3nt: TGTGCCAGCAACAGGGGGAATCAGCCCCAGCATTTT
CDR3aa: CASNRGNQPQHF

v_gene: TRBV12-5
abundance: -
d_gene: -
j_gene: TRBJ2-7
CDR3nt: TGTGCTAGTGGTTCTACTGCAGGGACCTACGAGCAGTACTTC
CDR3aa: CASGSTAGTYEQYF

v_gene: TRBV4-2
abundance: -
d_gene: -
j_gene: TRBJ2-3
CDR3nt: TGTGCCAGCAGCCAAGATAGAGGAGTTGCAGATACGCAGTATTTT
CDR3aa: CASSQDRGVADTQYF

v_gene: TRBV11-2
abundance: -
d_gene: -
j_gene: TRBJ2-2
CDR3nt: TGTGCCAGCAGAACGGGACAAAGCACCGGGGAGCTGTTTTTT
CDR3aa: CASRTGQSTGELFF

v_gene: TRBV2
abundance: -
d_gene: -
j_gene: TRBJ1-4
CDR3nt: TGTGCCAGCTGTAGGTGGTCACAGAATAATGAAAAACTGTTTTTT
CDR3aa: CASCRWSQNNEKLFF

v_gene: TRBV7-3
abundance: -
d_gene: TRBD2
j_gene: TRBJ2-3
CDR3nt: TGTGCCAGCAGCTCCGGGGGAGACCGACTAGCGGGAGGGCCGGGAGATACGCAGTATTTT
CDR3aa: CASSSGGDRLAGGPGDTQYF

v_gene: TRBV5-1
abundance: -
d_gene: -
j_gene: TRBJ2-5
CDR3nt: TGCGCCAGCAGCTTGGACACACAAGAGACCCAGTACTTC
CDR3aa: CASSLDTQETQYF

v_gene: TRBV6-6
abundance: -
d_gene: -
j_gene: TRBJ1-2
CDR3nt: TGTGCCAGCATGAGGGGCAACTATGGCTACACCTTC
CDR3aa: CASMRGNYGYTF

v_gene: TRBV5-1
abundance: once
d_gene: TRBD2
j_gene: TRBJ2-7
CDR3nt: TGCGCCAGCAGCTTGGCTTTGCGGCAGCGGGAGACCCACGAGCAGTACTTC
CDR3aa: CASSLALRQRETHEQYF

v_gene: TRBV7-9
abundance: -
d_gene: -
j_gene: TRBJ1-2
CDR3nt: TGTGCCAGCAGCTCAGGACTCGGACAGAACTATGGCTACACCTTC
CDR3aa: CASSSGLGQNYGYTF

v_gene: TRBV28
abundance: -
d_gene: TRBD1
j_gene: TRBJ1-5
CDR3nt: TGTGCCAGCAGTTTATGGACAGGGAATCAGCCCCAGCATTTT
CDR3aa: CASSLWTGNQPQHF

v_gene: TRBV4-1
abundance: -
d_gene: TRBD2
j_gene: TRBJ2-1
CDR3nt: TGCGCCAGCAGCCATTCCGGGACTAGCAGAAACAATGAGCAGTTCTTC
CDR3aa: CASSHSGTSRNNEQFF

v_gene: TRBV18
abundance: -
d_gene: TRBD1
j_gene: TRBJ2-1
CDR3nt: TGTGCCAGCTCACTACAGGGGGCGGGCTACAATGAGCAGTTCTTC
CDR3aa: CASSLQGAGYNEQFF

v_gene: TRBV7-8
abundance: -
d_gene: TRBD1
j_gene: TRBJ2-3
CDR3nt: TGTGCCAGCAGCTCCATCATGGGACAGGGGAACGGAGATACGCAGTATTTT
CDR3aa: CASSSIMGQGNGDTQYF

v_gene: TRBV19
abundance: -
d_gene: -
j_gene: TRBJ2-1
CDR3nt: TGTGCCAGTAGTATAGGGGGTGGGAGCGGAAGGTACAATGAGCAGTTCTTC
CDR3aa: CASSIGGGSGRYNEQFF

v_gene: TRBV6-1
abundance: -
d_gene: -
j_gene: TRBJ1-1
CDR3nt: TGTGCCAGCAGTGGATCCCCAGGGGTTGAAGCTTTCTTT
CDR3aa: CASSGSPGVEAFF

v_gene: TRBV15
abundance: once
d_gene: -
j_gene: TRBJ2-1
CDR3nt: TGTGCCACCAGCAGACTTAAGTCGAGTTACTACAATGAGCAGTTCTTC
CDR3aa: CATSRLKSSYYNEQFF

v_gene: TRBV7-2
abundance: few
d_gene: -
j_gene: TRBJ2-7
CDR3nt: TGTGCCAGCAGCTTAAGTTGGCTAGCCCTCGAGCAGTACTTC
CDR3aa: CASSLSWLALEQYF

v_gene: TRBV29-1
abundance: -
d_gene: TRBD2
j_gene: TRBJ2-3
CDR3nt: TGCAGCGCAGGACTAGCGGGAATCGCAGATACGCAGTATTTT
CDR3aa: CSAGLAGIADTQYF